The rows below give T cell receptor beta chains drawn from one sample of a study of blood T cell repertoires in COVID-19. Profiled with immunoSEQ multiplex PCR; TCRdb holds only in-frame clones, not every one. The repertoire holds about 110,000 clones, with 70% to 90% as singletons. Sequencing was performed on peripheral blood. The receptor set was obtained from a man aged 50 or older with active or convalescent COVID-19. Each CDR3 is given with its conserved first and last residue. D genes are given only for firm matches. Size is stated for part of the rows, as once, few or many counts, or as a class when the clone is expanded.

clone_size	j_call	cdr3_length	v_call	d_call	cdr3_nt	cdr3_aa
medium-sized	TRBJ2-7	17	TRBV5-6	TRBD1	TGTGCCAGCAGCCGACCAGGAGCCGGGACAGCGGATCACGAGCAGTACTTC	CASSRPGAGTADHEQYF
once	TRBJ1-5	13	TRBV7-9	.	TGTGCCAGCAGCTTAGACATGCCTCAGCCCCAGCATTTT	CASSLDMPQPQHF
.	TRBJ2-7	16	TRBV24-1	.	TGTGCCACCACACATTGGAGGACAGCCCTTACCTACGAGCAGTACTTC	CATTHWRTALTYEQYF
few	TRBJ2-1	15	TRBV7-6	TRBD2	TGTGCCAGCAGCTCCTTAGCGGGAGGGCCGAATGAGCAGTTCTTC	CASSSLAGGPNEQFF
.	TRBJ1-5	15	TRBV11-2	TRBD1	TGTGCCAGCAGCTTAGGGACAGGGGGAAATCAGCCCCAGCATTTT	CASSLGTGGNQPQHF
.	TRBJ2-7	14	TRBV28	TRBD2	TGTGCCAGCAGTTTAGCGGGAGGGCAGTCCGAGCAGTACTTC	CASSLAGGQSEQYF
.	TRBJ2-2	15	TRBV7-9	TRBD2	TGTGCCAGCAGCCCACGAGCGGGAGACACCGGGGAGCTGTTTTTT	CASSPRAGDTGELFF
.	TRBJ2-5	11	TRBV20-1	.	TGCAGTGCTAGTAAGGGGGAGACCCAGTACTTC	CSASKGETQYF
few	TRBJ1-4	12	TRBV7-6	.	TGTGCCAGCAGCTTAGTGGAGGGAAAACTGTTTTTT	CASSLVEGKLFF
.	TRBJ2-4	12	TRBV29-1	.	TGCAGCGTTGGAAGCGGAAAGGACATTCAGTACTTC	CSVGSGKDIQYF
once	TRBJ1-1	16	TRBV7-2	TRBD1	TGTGCCAGCAGCCTGCGGGGACAGAGATTGAACACTGAAGCTTTCTTT	CASSLRGQRLNTEAFF
once	TRBJ1-6	15	TRBV27	.	TGTGCCAGCAGTTTATCCACAGTGACTAATTCACCCCTCCACTTT	CASSLSTVTNSPLHF
.	TRBJ1-2	15	TRBV7-2	TRBD1	TGTGCCAGCAGCGTCGGACAGGCGACTAACTATGGCTACACCTTC	CASSVGQATNYGYTF
.	TRBJ1-4	14	TRBV28	.	TGTGCCAGCAGTTTGGATGTTTGGGCTGAAAAACTGTTTTTT	CASSLDVWAEKLFF
.	TRBJ1-2	14	TRBV7-9	.	TGTGCCAGCAGCCACCTGACTTTCAACTATGGCTACACCTTC	CASSHLTFNYGYTF
.	TRBJ1-1	11	TRBV20-1	TRBD1	TGCAGGAGGGGGGACAGCTCTGAAGCTTTCTTT	CRRGDSSEAFF
.	TRBJ1-4	15	TRBV6-5	.	TGTGCCAGCAGATTGGGCCAGGCAACTAATGAAAAACTGTTTTTT	CASRLGQATNEKLFF
.	TRBJ1-4	17	TRBV30	TRBD1	TGTGCCTGGAGTTCCCCGGGACAGGCGGCAACTAATGAAAAACTGTTTTTT	CAWSSPGQAATNEKLFF
.	TRBJ2-1	14	TRBV6-1	.	TGTGCCAGCAGTGAAGGGTTTGCCTCGGGTGAGCAGTTCTTC	CASSEGFASGEQFF
.	TRBJ2-7	15	TRBV2	.	TGTGCCAGCAGTGACCTCATCGACAGTCTAGGGGAGCAGTACTTC	CASSDLIDSLGEQYF
.	TRBJ2-3	16	TRBV19	TRBD2	TGTGCCAGTAGTCGCATAGCGGGAGAGGGTGCAGATACGCAGTATTTT	CASSRIAGEGADTQYF
.	TRBJ2-2	15	TRBV5-1	.	TGCGCCAGCAGCTTGGGGGGCCAGAACACCGGGGAGCTGTTTTTT	CASSLGGQNTGELFF
.	TRBJ1-5	13	TRBV10-2	.	TGCGCCAGCAGCCAGGGGTACAATCAGCCCCAGCATTTT	CASSQGYNQPQHF
.	TRBJ2-1	16	TRBV18	TRBD1	TGTGCCAGCTCTCCTGGACAGGACCCCTCCTACAATGAGCAGTTCTTC	CASSPGQDPSYNEQFF
.	TRBJ2-2	14	TRBV9	TRBD1	TGTGCCAGCAACGAAAGGGGGCGCGCCGGGGAGCTGTTTTTT	CASNERGRAGELFF
few	TRBJ2-7	15	TRBV3-1/TRBV3-2	.	TGTGCCAGCAGCCAAGGATTCACTGATACCTACGAGCAGTACTTC	CASSQGFTDTYEQYF
few	TRBJ2-7	14	TRBV7-9	TRBD1	TGTGCCAGCAGCTCCGAGGGACAGACCTACGAGCAGTACTTC	CASSSEGQTYEQYF
.	TRBJ2-3	16	TRBV5-6	TRBD2	TGTGCCAGCAGCCCGTTAGCGGGAGTTGTAGCAGATACGCAGTATTTT	CASSPLAGVVADTQYF
.	TRBJ2-1	15	TRBV30	TRBD2	TGTGCCTGGAGTGCGACTAGCAGGAATTACAATGAGCAGTTCTTC	CAWSATSRNYNEQFF
once	TRBJ1-2	11	TRBV6-5	.	TGTGCCAGCAGTTACGCGGGTGGCTACACCTTC	CASSYAGGYTF
.	TRBJ2-1	15	TRBV5-1	TRBD2	TGCGCCAGCAGCTTTGATAGCGGGAGTACTGCTGAGCAGTTCTTC	CASSFDSGSTAEQFF
.	TRBJ2-1	15	TRBV24-1	.	TGTGCCACCAGTGATTCCGCCACCTACAGGAATGAGCAGTTCTTC	CATSDSATYRNEQFF
once	TRBJ1-4	13	TRBV29-1	TRBD1	TGCAGCGCCCTGACAGGGTTCGGCGAAAAACTGTTTTTT	CSALTGFGEKLFF
.	TRBJ1-3	11	TRBV30	.	TGTGCCTGGGCCACGGGAGACACCATATATTTT	CAWATGDTIYF
once	TRBJ2-3	14	TRBV5-1	.	TGCGCCAGCAGCTTTGCAGGGAACACAGATACGCAGTATTTT	CASSFAGNTDTQYF
.	TRBJ2-3	15	TRBV5-1	TRBD2	TGCGCCAGCAGCTTGGTGGCGGGAGCCACAGATACGCAGTATTTT	CASSLVAGATDTQYF
.	TRBJ1-5	14	TRBV2	.	TGTGCCAGCAGTGGCAGGGTTGGCAATCAGCCCCAGCATTTT	CASSGRVGNQPQHF
.	TRBJ2-6	18	TRBV7-8	.	TGTGCCAGCAGCTTATTTGGGGGCGCGAGATCTGGGGCCAACGTCCTGACTTTC	CASSLFGGARSGANVLTF
few	TRBJ2-7	18	TRBV7-8	TRBD2	TGTGCCAGCAGCTTATGGCGCGTAGGGCTAGCGGAAACCTACGAGCAGTACTTC	CASSLWRVGLAETYEQYF
.	TRBJ1-1	12	TRBV30	.	TGTGCCTGGAGACAAGTGAACACTGAAGCTTTCTTT	CAWRQVNTEAFF
.	TRBJ1-2	15	TRBV3-1/TRBV3-2	.	TGTGCCAGCAGCCAAGAAGCCGCCCTAGCCTATGGCTACACCTTC	CASSQEAALAYGYTF
.	TRBJ2-7	16	TRBV6-1	TRBD2	TGTGCCAGCAGTGAACAAGCGGGAACCGATTCCTACGAGCAGTACTTC	CASSEQAGTDSYEQYF
.	TRBJ2-1	19	TRBV18	TRBD1	TGTGCCAGCTCACCATCTCCACTCAACCGGGACAGGTTATACAATGAGCAGTTCTTC	CASSPSPLNRDRLYNEQFF
.	TRBJ1-4	15	TRBV5-1	.	TGCGCCAGCAGCTTGGTGGGCAGGGGTTACGAAAAACTGTTTTTT	CASSLVGRGYEKLFF
.	TRBJ2-1	12	TRBV12-3/TRBV12-4	.	TGTGCCAGCAGTTTAGGGGGACATATCCAGTTCTTC	CASSLGGHIQFF
.	TRBJ1-2	14	TRBV6-5	TRBD1	TGTGCCAGCAGGCAGGGGACAGGGGGCGATGGCTACACCTTC	CASRQGTGGDGYTF
.	TRBJ2-7	16	TRBV7-2	.	TGTGCCAGCAGCTTAGTCCCAGCGGGTGGCTCCTACGAGCAGTACTTC	CASSLVPAGGSYEQYF
.	TRBJ1-2	11	TRBV12-3/TRBV12-4	.	TGTGCCAGCAGGCAAGCCGGGGGCTACACCTTC	CASRQAGGYTF
.	TRBJ2-3	14	TRBV5-1	TRBD1	TGCGCCAGCAGCTTCGGACAGGGGGGAGATACGCAGTATTTT	CASSFGQGGDTQYF
.	TRBJ2-1	19	TRBV5-1	TRBD2	TGCGCCAGCAGCTCGTCTCCCTCAGTTGCGGGAGGGGGACGGAATGAGCAGTTCTTC	CASSSSPSVAGGGRNEQFF
.	TRBJ2-5	11	TRBV7-2	TRBD1	TGTGCCAGCAGTCCAGGACAGGCCCAGTACTTC	CASSPGQAQYF
.	TRBJ1-1	15	TRBV28	.	TGTGCCAGCAGTTTGGGGTCGGGGTCCCGTACTGAAGCTTTCTTT	CASSLGSGSRTEAFF
.	TRBJ2-1	15	TRBV19	TRBD2	TGTGCCAGTACTATGGGACTAGCGGGGCGGGATGAGCAGTTCTTC	CASTMGLAGRDEQFF
.	TRBJ2-6	15	TRBV5-1	TRBD2	TGCGCCAGCATCAGCGGGAGAACTGGGGCCAACGTCCTGACTTTC	CASISGRTGANVLTF
.	TRBJ2-3	14	TRBV6-5	TRBD2	TGTGCCAGCGGTAGCCAGGCGGGGGCAGATACGCAGTATTTT	CASGSQAGADTQYF
.	TRBJ1-2	15	TRBV28	.	TGTGCCAGCAGTTTTGGGTTGACAGGACTCTATGGCTACACCTTC	CASSFGLTGLYGYTF
.	TRBJ1-4	14	TRBV28	.	TGTGCCAGCAGTTACTCCGGGAAAAATGAAAAACTGTTTTTT	CASSYSGKNEKLFF
.	TRBJ1-5	12	TRBV28	.	TGTGCCAGCAGGGTGGCCAATCAGCCCCAGCATTTT	CASRVANQPQHF
.	TRBJ1-2	15	TRBV7-9	.	TGTGCCAGCAGCTTAGATTTCTCCAGGGGCAATGGCTACACCTTC	CASSLDFSRGNGYTF